This T cell receptor beta chain was retrieved from a study of T cell responses to AZD1222 COVID-19 vaccine. Study outcomes and limitations: Clonal diversity may have been underestimated, and the donors were mostly white British, with more females than males. At baseline, just 6 or 7 AZD1222 recipients tested seropositive. Repertoires were obtained only post-peak T cell response. Reports say nearly half of spike-specific TCRs go after unmutated variant regions.

As for this clone: Antigen specificity is unknown.

The data were produced by immunoSEQ multiplex PCR, yet TCRdb's version contains in-frame clones alone and is incomplete. The sample records around 150,000 clones, under 95% being singletons. The CDR3 sequence is 15 residues long. Trimming left V 0 bases short and J 0 bases short, with 9 bases between. CDR1 SGHAT and CDR2 FQNNGV come from the germline V gene. The TCR originated in an adult who received the AZD1222 COVID-19 vaccine. This chain joins TRBV11-2 and TRBJ2-7; the D gene is possibly TRBD1 (6 bases). This sample comprised peripheral blood, obtained 28 days after the second AZD1222 dose. The CDR3 here is CASSLEGHISYEQYF. Written as DNA, the CDR3 is TGTGCCAGCAGCTTAGAGGGACACATCTCCTACGAGCAGTACTTC.